The source of this T cell receptor (beta chain) is a study of response to subunit inactivated influenza vaccine. This clonotype was counted many times. As yet, its antigen is unknown. Study outcomes and limitations: It was the authors' suggestion that each seasonal influenza vaccination recruits few new T cells.

Each CDR3 protein is one row after TCRdb ran MiXCR on the RT-PCR reads. The sample carries about half a million distinct CDR3 sequences, under 9% recorded once. The CDR3 has 14 amino acids. V dropped 7 bases and J dropped 5 bases, with 14 bases sitting between them. Germline values: CDR1 ENHRY, CDR2 SYGVKD. The specimen comprised PBMCs from blood, sampled roughly 24 months after vaccination. The receptor was isolated from a man aged 50-75 years who received an inactivated influenza vaccine. This sequence joins TRBV10-3 and TRBJ2-2; a weak D match, TRBD1 (6 bases). DNA for the CDR3: TGTGCCATCAACGCAGGGGCGAGAACCGGGGAGCTGTTTTTT. This translates into CAINAGARTGELFF.